These 20 T cell receptor beta chains share one sample of origin, sequenced in a study of T cells in tuberculosis. Generated by immunoSEQ multiplex PCR, the TCRdb table keeps only in-frame clones and is missing some. The table records 25,000 to 30,000 clones, approximately 90% of them present only once. The time point was: new active TB diagnosis, blood taken before or within 7 days of starting treatment. The source was PBMCs, collected at tuberculosis diagnosis. These receptors were taken from an adult with tuberculosis.

This CDR3 is CASSSRTGYNEQFF. The CDR3, as DNA: TGTGCCAGCAGTAGCCGGACAGGTTACAATGAGCAGTTCTTC. The V and J genes are TRBV28 and TRBJ2-1, with 7 nucleotides matching TRBD1. CDR1 MDHEN and CDR2 SYDVKM come from the germline V gene. CDR3 length: 14 residues. V lost 5 bases, J lost 4 bases, and 5 bases stayed unmatched.

This rearrangement joins TRBV15 to TRBJ2-6; the match to TRBD1 covers 8 bases. The CDR3 contains 20 residues. The ends lost 4 bases at V and 0 bases at J; junction bases unmatched: 14. CDR1 is LNHNV, CDR2 YYDKDF, per germline (reference sequence). The CDR3 is CATSNPKGAGGASGANVLTF. The CDR3 DNA is TGTGCCACCAGCAACCCTAAGGGGGCAGGGGGCGCCTCTGGGGCCAACGTCCTGACTTTC.

The chain recombines TRBV4-2 with TRBJ2-7, with TRBD1 matching 7 bases. The CDR3 runs to 14 residues. V gave up 6 bases and J gave up 3 bases; unmatched junction bases: 8. Germline V gives CDR1 LGHNA, CDR2 YNFKEQ. DNA of the CDR3: TGTGCCAGCAGACTTACGACAGGGAGCTACGAGCAGTACTTC. Its translation: CASRLTTGSYEQYF.

The chain uses TRBV5-1 and TRBJ1-1; 7 nucleotides align to TRBD1. This CDR3 has 13 residues. Germline assignment: CDR1 SGHRS and CDR2 YFSETQ. Trimming took 4 bases from V and 4 from J; bases not matched to a gene: 4. The DNA of the CDR3 is TGCGCCAGCAGCGGCGGGACAGCCACTGAAGCTTTCTTT. Translation: CASSGGTATEAFF.

This chain joins TRBV10-2 and TRBJ2-7; the D gene is possibly TRBD1 (6 bases). V was clipped by 5 bases and J by 7 bases, with 15 bases between them. The CDR3 spans 13 residues. The V gene's germline CDR1 is WSHSY and CDR2 SAAADI. The CDR3 sequence: CASSWDISGEQYF. Written as DNA, the CDR3 is TGCGCCAGCAGTTGGGACATCTCGGGGGAGCAGTACTTC.

The chain links TRBV19 to TRBJ2-5, with D possibly matching TRBD2 (7 bases). The CDR3 runs 14 residues. The V gene lost 7 bases and the J gene lost 5 bases, with 17 bases spanning the gap. CDR1 and CDR2 from the germline V gene are LNHDA and SQIVND (reference sequence). The CDR3 reads CASKGGTGAETQYF. CDR3 nucleotides: TGTGCCAGTAAGGGGGGGACGGGAGCGGAGACCCAGTACTTC. The whole variable domain, filled in from reference TRBV19 and TRBJ2-5, reads DGGITQSPKYLFRKEGQNVTLSCEQNLNHDAMYWYRQDPGQGLRLIYYSQIVNDFQKGDIAEGYSVSREKKESFPLTVTSAQKNPTAFYLCASKGGTGAETQYFGPGTRLLVL.

With respect to this clone: This sample includes further DNA sequences coding for the same CDR3. The chain combines TRBV27 with TRBJ1-4; 7 nucleotides match TRBD1. The V and J ends lost 6 bases and 8 bases, in that order; junction bases with no gene match: 12. The CDR3 contains 15 residues. Germline V CDR1 and CDR2: MNHEY, SMNVEV (reference sequence). The CDR3 DNA follows: TGTGCCAGCAGCCCCCCGGGACAGCTGGGGGAAAAACTGTTTTTT. Protein product: CASSPPGQLGEKLFF.

The chain is built from TRBV15 and TRBJ2-7; 10 positions agree with TRBD1. V lost 1 base, J lost 3 bases, and 3 bases stayed unmatched. Germline CDR1 LNHNV, CDR2 YYDKDF (reference sequence). This CDR3 region has 15 residues. In nucleotides, the CDR3 is TGTGCCACCAGCAGAGGGACAGGGGGTGTCTACGAGCAGTACTTC. It translates to CATSRGTGGVYEQYF.

The rearrangement uses TRBV28 and TRBJ1-5; D unresolved. The CDR3 has 15 residues. From germline, CDR1 is MDHEN and CDR2 SYDVKM. V lost 5 bases and J 7 bases, leaving 18 bases between the germline ends. Written as DNA, the CDR3 is TGTGCCAGCAGTGTACCGACATTTTCGGTCCAGCCCCAGCATTTT. It is translated as CASSVPTFSVQPQHF.

The gene calls are TRBV7-2 and TRBJ2-2, with 11 bases aligning to TRBD2. CDR1 SGHTA and CDR2 FQGNSA come from the germline V gene. The ends lost 8 bases at V and 4 bases at J; junction bases unmatched: 15. This CDR3 contains 18 residues. The CDR3 here is CASERRSGGASGTGELFF. The CDR3 bases are TGTGCCAGCGAACGACGTAGCGGGGGGGCTTCGGGCACCGGGGAGCTGTTTTTT.

Only one count was recorded for this clone. V usage is TRBV9 and J usage is TRBJ2-1, with a possible D match to TRBD2 (5 bases). Germline assignment: CDR1 SGDLS and CDR2 YYNGEE. With 3 bases removed from V and 0 bases from J, the gap between germline ends came to 10 bases. The CDR3 covers 15 residues. The CDR3 region has the DNA TGTGCCAGCAGCGCGCTAGCAATCTCCTACAATGAGCAGTTCTTC. It encodes CASSALAISYNEQFF. The variable domain in full, completed from reference TRBV9 and TRBJ2-1, reads DSGVTQTPKHLITATGQRVTLRCSPRSGDLSVYWYQQSLDQGLQFLIQYYNGEERAKGNILERFSAQQFPDLHSELNLSSLELGDSALYFCASSALAISYNEQFFGPGTRLTVL.

This sequence joins TRBV28 and TRBJ1-5; 9 positions match TRBD1. J gave up 6 bases and V 7 bases, and 7 bases lay outside the gene matches. The CDR3 consists of 14 residues. Germline CDR1 MDHEN, CDR2 SYDVKM. The chain's CDR3 is CASMPGQGSQPQHF. The CDR3 DNA follows: TGTGCCAGCATGCCGGGACAGGGTAGTCAGCCCCAGCATTTT.

This chain connects TRBV4-3 to TRBJ2-1; 11 bases are shared with TRBD2. The CDR3 covers 19 residues. Germline CDR1 LGHNA, CDR2 YSLEER. The V and J ends lost 4 bases and 0 bases, in that order; junction bases with no gene match: 11. The CDR3 is CASSLSGGAPIGSYNEQFF. The CDR3 region has the DNA TGCGCCAGCAGCCTTAGCGGGGGGGCCCCCATCGGCTCCTACAATGAGCAGTTCTTC.

The chain is built from TRBV5-1 and TRBJ2-7; no clear D. With 2 bases removed from V and 1 base from J, the gap between germline ends came to 22 bases. Germline V gene sequence: CDR1 SGHRS, CDR2 YFSETQ. This CDR3 has 18 amino acids. CDR3 sequence: CASSFKPPATEVSYEQYF. In DNA form, the CDR3 reads TGCGCCAGCAGCTTTAAACCCCCCGCCACCGAGGTGTCCTACGAGCAGTACTTC. Drawing the rest from reference TRBV5-1 and TRBJ2-7, the complete variable domain is KAGVTQTPRYLIKTRGQQVTLSCSPISGHRSVSWYQQTPGQGLQFLFEYFSETQRNKGNFPGRFSGRQFSNSRSEMNVSTLELGDSALYLCASSFKPPATEVSYEQYFGPGTRLTVT.

As to this clone: This same CDR3 is encoded by further DNA sequences in the sample. CDR3 sequence (DNA): TGTGCCTGGAGTGTAGGGGGATTGAACACTGAAGCTTTCTTT. It translates to CAWSVGGLNTEAFF. This chain links TRBV30 with TRBJ1-1; D possibly corresponds to TRBD1 (6 bases). Looked up from germline, CDR1 is GTSNPN and CDR2 is SVGIG (reference sequence). V lost 0 bases and J lost 0, with 8 bases in between. The CDR3 extends over 14 amino acids.

This sequence joins TRBV11-3 and TRBJ2-1; 7 bases line up with TRBD2. The CDR3 has 15 residues. With V trimmed by 5 bases and J by 6 bases, 10 bases remained unmatched. Germline V gives CDR1 SGHNT, CDR2 YENEEA. This CDR3 is CASSLSGGSGNEQFF. The CDR3 DNA sequence: TGTGCCAGCAGCCTCTCGGGGGGTTCAGGCAATGAGCAGTTCTTC.

The CDR3 here is CASSLTSGRRYEQYF. The DNA of the CDR3 is TGCGCCAGCAGCTTGACTAGCGGGAGAAGGTACGAGCAGTACTTC. This chain links TRBV5-1 with TRBJ2-7, with TRBD2 matching over 11 bases. CDR1 and CDR2 (germline): SGHRS, YFSETQ. CDR3 length equals 15 residues. V was clipped by 1 base and J by 4 bases; unmatched bases: 4.

The chain combines TRBV18 with TRBJ2-7, with TRBD2 identical over 10 bases. The CDR3 consists of 17 residues. In germline, CDR1 is KGHSH, CDR2 LQKENI. Losses at the gene ends were 2 bases for V and 3 bases for J; bases not matched to a gene: 10. This chain's CDR3 is CASSPGYGTSENYEQYF. The CDR3 bases are TGTGCCAGCTCACCAGGATATGGGACTAGCGAAAACTACGAGCAGTACTTC. Full variable domain (outside the CDR3, taken from reference TRBV18 and TRBJ2-7): NAGVMQNPRHLVRRRGQEARLRCSPMKGHSHVYWYRQLPEEGLKFMVYLQKENIIDESGMPKERFSAEFPKEGPSILRIQQVVRGDSAAYFCASSPGYGTSENYEQYFGPGTRLTVT.

The V call is TRBV6-6, the J call TRBJ2-3; TRBD2 is a possible D gene (7 bases). The CDR3 extends over 15 amino acids. Germline CDR1 is MNHNY and CDR2 is SVGAGI (reference sequence). With 5 bases removed from V and 2 bases from J, the gap between germline ends came to 14 bases. The CDR3 here is CASSRGGLVTDTQYF. In nucleotides, the CDR3 is TGTGCCAGCAGTAGGGGGGGGCTGGTCACAGATACGCAGTATTTT.

The chain links TRBV19 to TRBJ2-1, with 11 bases matching TRBD2. The CDR3 covers 14 residues. Germline-derived CDR1 and CDR2 are LNHDA and SQIVND (reference sequence). Trimming cost V 3 bases and J 12 bases; bases outside gene matches: 7. This CDR3 reads CASSIKLAGVVQFF. CDR3 in DNA: TGTGCCAGTAGTATTAAACTAGCGGGAGTAGTGCAGTTCTTC.